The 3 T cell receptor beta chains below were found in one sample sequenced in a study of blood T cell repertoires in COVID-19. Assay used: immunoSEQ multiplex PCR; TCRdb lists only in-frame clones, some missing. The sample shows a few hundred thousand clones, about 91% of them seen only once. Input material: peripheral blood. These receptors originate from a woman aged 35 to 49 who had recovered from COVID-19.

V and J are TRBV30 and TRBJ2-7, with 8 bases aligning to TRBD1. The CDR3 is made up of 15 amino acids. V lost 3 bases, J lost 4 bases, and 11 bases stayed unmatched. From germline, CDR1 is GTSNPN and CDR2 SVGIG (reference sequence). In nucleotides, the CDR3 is TGTGCCTGGAGACCAGGACAGGGACTGGGATACGAGCAGTACTTC. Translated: CAWRPGQGLGYEQYF.

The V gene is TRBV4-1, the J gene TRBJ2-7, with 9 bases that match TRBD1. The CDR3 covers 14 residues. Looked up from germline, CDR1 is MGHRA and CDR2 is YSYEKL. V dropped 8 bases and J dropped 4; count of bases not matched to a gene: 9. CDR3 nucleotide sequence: TGCGCCAGCTCTTTTCCGGGACAGGGTTACGAGCAGTACTTC. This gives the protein CASSFPGQGYEQYF.

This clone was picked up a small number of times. The CDR3 here is CASSESQRQFNGYTF. The CDR3 nucleotides read TGTGCCAGCAGTGAAAGTCAGCGACAGTTCAACGGCTACACCTTC. V is TRBV25-1 and J is TRBJ1-2, with D possibly being TRBD1 (5 bases). Germline CDR1 and CDR2: MGHDK and SYGVNS. V lost 2 bases and J 8 bases, leaving 18 bases between the germline ends. CDR3 length: 15 amino acids.